The clone carrying this T cell receptor beta chain came up once. This entry comes from a study of graft-versus-host responses after intestinal transplantation. Clones were read by immunoSEQ multiplex PCR, and TCRdb kept only the in-frame ones, dropping some. The data contain about 25,000 clones, approximately 93% of them singletons. V gave up 3 bases and J gave up 5 bases, with 15 bases separating them. The CDR3 runs to 16 residues. Germline loops: CDR1 SGHNT, CDR2 YYREEE (reference sequence). This sequence joins TRBV5-4 and TRBJ2-6, with no clear D. The TCR comes from a human patient who received an intestinal transplant, so some T cells may come from the graft donor. The sample here was PBMCs, taken 18 days after transplant. CDR3 DNA: TGTGCCAGCAGCTCAAAAGCTGGGGTCCGGGCCAACGTCCTGACTTTC. This translates into CASSSKAGVRANVLTF.